The text below deals with one TCR beta chain. The source of the sample is a study of blood T cell repertoires in COVID-19. Study overall: Sites in the United States, Italy and Spain provided acute and convalescent COVID-19 samples. Sample material is recorded as cDNA or gDNA derived from T cells, B-cell-depleted T cells, or PBMCs.

The CDR3 has 19 amino acids. Germline V lookup: CDR1 MNHEY, CDR2 SMNVEV (reference sequence). Trimming at V came to 0 bases and at J to 0 bases, leaving 14 bases not matched to a gene. Per the study methods: Estimates of nucleated cell counts were drawn from the amplification of reference gene primers. Some clones are missing from TCRdb's copy, which holds only in-frame ones; the method was immunoSEQ multiplex PCR. D and trimming come from the DNA, and the V and J calls and clone size come from that table. Of approximately 83,000 clones listed, roughly 79% are singletons. This sequence originates from an elderly woman with acute or convalescent COVID-19. The sequencing sample was made of peripheral blood. The chain carries TRBV27 and TRBJ2-7; 7 bases are a match to TRBD2. CDR3 residues: CASSLSPSPRAGSSYEQYF. In nucleotides, the CDR3 is TGTGCCAGCAGTTTATCACCCTCCCCCCGAGCGGGGAGCTCCTACGAGCAGTACTTC.